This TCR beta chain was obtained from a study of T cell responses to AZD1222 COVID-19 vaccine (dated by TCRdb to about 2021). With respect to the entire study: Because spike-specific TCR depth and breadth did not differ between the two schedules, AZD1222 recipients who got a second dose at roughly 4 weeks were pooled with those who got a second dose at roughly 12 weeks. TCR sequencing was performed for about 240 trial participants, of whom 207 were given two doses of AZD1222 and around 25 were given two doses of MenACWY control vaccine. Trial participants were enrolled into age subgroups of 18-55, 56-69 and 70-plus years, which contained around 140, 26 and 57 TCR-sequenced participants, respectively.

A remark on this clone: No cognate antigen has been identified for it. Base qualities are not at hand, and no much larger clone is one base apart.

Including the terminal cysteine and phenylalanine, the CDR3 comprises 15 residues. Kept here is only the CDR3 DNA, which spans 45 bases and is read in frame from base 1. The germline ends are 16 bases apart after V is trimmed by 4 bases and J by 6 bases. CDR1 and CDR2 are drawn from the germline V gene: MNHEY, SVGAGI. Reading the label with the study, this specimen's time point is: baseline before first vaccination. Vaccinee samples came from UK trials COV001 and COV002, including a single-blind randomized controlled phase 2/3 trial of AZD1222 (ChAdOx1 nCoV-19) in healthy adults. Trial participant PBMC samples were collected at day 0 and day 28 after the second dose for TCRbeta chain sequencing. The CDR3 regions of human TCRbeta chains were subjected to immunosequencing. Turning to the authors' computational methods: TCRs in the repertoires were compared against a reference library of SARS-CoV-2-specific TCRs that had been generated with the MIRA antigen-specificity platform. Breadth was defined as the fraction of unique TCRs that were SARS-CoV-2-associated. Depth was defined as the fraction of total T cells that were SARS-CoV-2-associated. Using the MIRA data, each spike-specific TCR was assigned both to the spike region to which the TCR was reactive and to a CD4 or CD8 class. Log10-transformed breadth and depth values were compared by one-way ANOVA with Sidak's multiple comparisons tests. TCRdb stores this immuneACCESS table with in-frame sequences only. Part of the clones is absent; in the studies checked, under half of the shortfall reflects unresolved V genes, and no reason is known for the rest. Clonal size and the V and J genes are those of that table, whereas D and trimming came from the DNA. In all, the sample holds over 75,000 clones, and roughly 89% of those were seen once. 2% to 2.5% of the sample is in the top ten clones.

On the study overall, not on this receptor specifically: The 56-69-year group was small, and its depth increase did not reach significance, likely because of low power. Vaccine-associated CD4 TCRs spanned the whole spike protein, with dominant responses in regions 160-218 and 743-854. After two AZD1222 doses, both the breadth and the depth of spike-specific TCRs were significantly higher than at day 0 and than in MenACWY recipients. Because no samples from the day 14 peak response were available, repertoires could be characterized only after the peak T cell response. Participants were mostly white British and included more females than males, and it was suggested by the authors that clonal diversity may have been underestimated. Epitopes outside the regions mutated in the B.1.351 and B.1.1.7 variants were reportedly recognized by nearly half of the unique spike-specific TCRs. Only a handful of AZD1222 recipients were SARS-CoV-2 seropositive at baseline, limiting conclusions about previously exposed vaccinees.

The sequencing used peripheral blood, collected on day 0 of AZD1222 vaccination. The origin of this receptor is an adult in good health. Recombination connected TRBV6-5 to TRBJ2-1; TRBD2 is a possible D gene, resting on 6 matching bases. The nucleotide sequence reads TGTGCCAGCAGTTCTCCGGGACTCATAAGCAATGAGCAGTTCTTC. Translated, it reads CASSSPGLISNEQFF.